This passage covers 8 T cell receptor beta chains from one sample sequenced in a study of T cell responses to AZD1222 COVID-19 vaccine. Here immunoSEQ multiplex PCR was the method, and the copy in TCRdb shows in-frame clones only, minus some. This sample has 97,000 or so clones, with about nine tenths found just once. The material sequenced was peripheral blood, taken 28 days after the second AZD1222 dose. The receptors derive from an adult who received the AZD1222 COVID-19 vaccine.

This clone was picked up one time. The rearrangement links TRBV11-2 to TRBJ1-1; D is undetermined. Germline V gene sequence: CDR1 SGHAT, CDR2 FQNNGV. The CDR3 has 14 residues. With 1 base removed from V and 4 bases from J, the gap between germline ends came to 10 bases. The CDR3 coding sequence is TGTGCCAGCAGCTTAGCAGGACGGGGCACTGAAGCTTTCTTT. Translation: CASSLAGRGTEAFF.

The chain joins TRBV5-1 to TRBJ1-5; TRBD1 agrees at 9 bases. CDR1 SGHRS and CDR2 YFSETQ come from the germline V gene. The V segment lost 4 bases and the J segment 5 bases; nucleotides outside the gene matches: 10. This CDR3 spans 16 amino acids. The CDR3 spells CASSREPGQGYQPQHF. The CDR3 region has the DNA TGCGCCAGCAGCCGGGAACCGGGACAGGGTTATCAGCCCCAGCATTTT.

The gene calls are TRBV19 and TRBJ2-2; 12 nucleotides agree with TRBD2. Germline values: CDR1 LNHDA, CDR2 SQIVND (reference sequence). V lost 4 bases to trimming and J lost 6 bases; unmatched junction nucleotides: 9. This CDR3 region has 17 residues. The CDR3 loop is CASSKRLAGVLAGELFF. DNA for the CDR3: TGTGCCAGTAGTAAAAGACTAGCGGGAGTTTTGGCCGGGGAGCTGTTTTTT.

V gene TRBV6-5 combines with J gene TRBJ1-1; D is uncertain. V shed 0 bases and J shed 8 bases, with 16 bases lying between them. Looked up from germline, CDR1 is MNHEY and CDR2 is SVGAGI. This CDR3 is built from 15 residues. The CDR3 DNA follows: TGTGCCAGCAGTTACTCGATTTCTTTCTTCCCCGAAGCTTTCTTT. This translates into CASSYSISFFPEAFF.

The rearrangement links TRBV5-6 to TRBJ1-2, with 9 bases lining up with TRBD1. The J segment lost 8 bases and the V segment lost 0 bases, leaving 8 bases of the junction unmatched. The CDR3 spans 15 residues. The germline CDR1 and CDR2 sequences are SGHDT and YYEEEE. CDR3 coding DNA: TGTGCCAGCAGCTTGGAGGACAGGGGCTTAAAGGGCTACACCTTC. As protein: CASSLEDRGLKGYTF.

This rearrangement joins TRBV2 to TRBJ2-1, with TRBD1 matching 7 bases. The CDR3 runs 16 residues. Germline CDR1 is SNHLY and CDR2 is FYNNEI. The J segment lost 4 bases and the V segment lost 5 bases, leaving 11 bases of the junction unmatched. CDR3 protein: CASSPGGASRYNEQFF. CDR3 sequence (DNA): TGTGCCAGCAGTCCAGGGGGAGCCTCCCGGTACAATGAGCAGTTCTTC.

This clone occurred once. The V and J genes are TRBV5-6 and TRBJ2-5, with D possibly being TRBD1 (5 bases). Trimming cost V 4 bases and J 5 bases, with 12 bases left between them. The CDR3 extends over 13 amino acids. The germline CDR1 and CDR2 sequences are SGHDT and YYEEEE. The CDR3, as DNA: TGTGCCAGCAGCACGGACCAGGGTGAGACCCAGTACTTC. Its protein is CASSTDQGETQYF.

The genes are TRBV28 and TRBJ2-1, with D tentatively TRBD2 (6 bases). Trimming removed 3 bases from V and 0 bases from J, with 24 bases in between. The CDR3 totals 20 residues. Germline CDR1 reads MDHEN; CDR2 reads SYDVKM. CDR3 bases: TGTGCCAGCAGTTTTGGTACCAGCGCGAAGCGGGTCTTCTCCTACAATGAGCAGTTCTTC. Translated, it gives CASSFGTSAKRVFSYNEQFF.